This T cell receptor (beta chain) was found in a study of shared clonotypes between healthy human individuals. Germline CDR1 and CDR2: MNHEY and SVGAGI. The germline V and J ends were trimmed by 2 bases and 7 bases, with 5 bases remaining between them. This CDR3 spans 11 amino acids. CD45RO-negative cells were positively selected for CCR7, leaving out terminally differentiated effector memory CD45RA+ cells. This was a deep-level run. Data came from immunoSEQ multiplex PCR; TCRdb stores just in-frame clones and leaves some out. The table shows over 800,000 clones, with over 90% occurring only once. The sample consisted of naive CD8+ T cells sorted from blood. The clonotype was recovered from a man aged 30-40 years in good health. This rearrangement joins TRBV6-5 to TRBJ1-2, with TRBD1 as a possible D gene (5 bases). The CDR3 DNA reads TGTGCCAGCAGTTACGGGGGTGGCTACACCTTC. Its protein is CASSYGGGYTF.